Listed below are T cell receptor beta chains from one sample, sequenced in a study of cytomegalovirus exposure and HLA in healthy donors. Sequencing used immunoSEQ multiplex PCR; TCRdb keeps in-frame clones, though not all of them. The sample consists of under 200,000 clones, approximately 80% of them appearing once. The material sequenced was PBMCs. The receptors originated from a man aged 18-30 years in good health and CMV-seropositive. Both conserved end residues are part of each CDR3. D genes are given only for firm matches. Part of the rows lack a size; the others show once, few, many or a class for expanded clones.

. | . | TRBJ2-7 | TRBV5-6 | TGTGCCAGCAGCTTGCCTCAGGACTACGAGCAGTACTTC | CASSLPQDYEQYF
. | . | TRBJ2-1 | TRBV5-1 | TGCGCCAGCAGCTTGAACCGCCCCGGTAATGAGCAGTTCTTC | CASSLNRPGNEQFF
TRBD1 | . | TRBJ2-7 | TRBV7-2 | TGTGCCAGCAGCTTCCGACAGGGGGCCTACGAGCAGTACTTC | CASSFRQGAYEQYF
TRBD2 | . | TRBJ2-3 | TRBV5-1 | TGCGCCAGCAGCTTCAATTCAGCGGGAAACACAGATACGCAGTATTTT | CASSFNSAGNTDTQYF
. | . | TRBJ2-3 | TRBV28 | TGTGCCAGCAGCCGCCTAGGCCCCAGTTCCCTCCTTCGCACAGATACGCAGTATTTT | CASSRLGPSSLLRTDTQYF
TRBD2 | . | TRBJ2-4 | TRBV27 | TGTGCCAGCAGTTTATGGGGGGGGAGGATTCAGTACTTC | CASSLWGGRIQYF
. | few | TRBJ2-7 | TRBV5-6 | TGTGCCAGCAGCCCCAGGGGTCCCTACGAGCAGTACTTC | CASSPRGPYEQYF
. | . | TRBJ2-1 | TRBV19 | TGTGCCAGTAGTATCGTTTCGTTCAATGAGCAGTTCTTC | CASSIVSFNEQFF
TRBD2 | few | TRBJ2-7 | TRBV6-6 | TGTGCCAGCCTCAGGCGGGAGGGCCACGACGAGCAGTACTTC | CASLRREGHDEQYF
. | . | TRBJ2-5 | TRBV7-9 | TGTGCCAGCAGCTTAGCGATTGGAGAGGCTGAGACCCAGTACTTC | CASSLAIGEAETQYF
. | few | TRBJ1-2 | TRBV28 | TGTGCCAGCAGGGACAGCCCCTATGGCTACACCTTC | CASRDSPYGYTF
. | once | TRBJ2-7 | TRBV7-3 | TGTGCCAGCAGCTTCGATAGCGGAGGATCCTACGAGCAGTACTTC | CASSFDSGGSYEQYF
. | few | TRBJ1-4 | TRBV4-2 | TGTGCCAGCAGCCAAGAGCGGGGGGGCGCGGGAGAAAAACTGTTTTTT | CASSQERGGAGEKLFF
TRBD2 | . | TRBJ2-1 | TRBV7-9 | TGTGCCAGCAGCCTGCGGACTAGCGGTTACTACAATGAGCAGTTCTTC | CASSLRTSGYYNEQFF
TRBD2 | . | TRBJ2-7 | TRBV7-2 | TGTGCCAGCAGCCCCAGGACTAGCGATGCCTACGAGCAGTACTTC | CASSPRTSDAYEQYF
TRBD2 | . | TRBJ2-7 | TRBV29-1 | TGCAGCGTTCTCCCCCCCGGGAGGCAAAGCTACGAGCAGTACTTC | CSVLPPGRQSYEQYF
TRBD1 | . | TRBJ2-7 | TRBV19 | TGTGCCAGTAGTGTACAGGGGGCTGGCTACGAGCAGTACTTC | CASSVQGAGYEQYF
. | once | TRBJ2-7 | TRBV27 | TGTGCCAGCAGTGGCGGGCCCCCCGAGCAGTACTTC | CASSGGPPEQYF
TRBD2 | . | TRBJ2-3 | TRBV4-2 | TGTGCCAGCAGCCCTAGCGGGAGAGAGGCAGATACGCAGTATTTT | CASSPSGREADTQYF
. | . | TRBJ2-7 | TRBV7-9 | TGTGCCAGCAGCTTCATGGGGAGCTCCTACGAGCAGTACTTC | CASSFMGSSYEQYF
. | . | TRBJ1-5 | TRBV30 | TGTGCCTGGAGTGAGGGGATTAATCAGCCCCAGCATTTT | CAWSEGINQPQHF
. | . | TRBJ2-5 | TRBV27 | TGTGCCAGCAGTTTACGTCAAGAGACCCAGTACTTC | CASSLRQETQYF
. | . | TRBJ1-1 | TRBV28 | TGTGCCAGCAGTTCCCTCACTGAAGCTTTCTTT | CASSSLTEAFF
TRBD2 | few | TRBJ2-3 | TRBV7-2 | TGTGCCAGCAGCTTACGGTCTAGCGGGTGGGGCACAGATACGCAGTATTTT | CASSLRSSGWGTDTQYF
TRBD1 | . | TRBJ1-4 | TRBV7-9 | TGTGCCAGCAGCTTGGACAGGGGAGGCGAAAAACTGTTTTTT | CASSLDRGGEKLFF
. | . | TRBJ2-7 | TRBV30 | TGTGCCTGGAGTGGGGACATCCGTACAGGCGAGCAGTACTTC | CAWSGDIRTGEQYF
TRBD2 | . | TRBJ2-5 | TRBV27 | TGTGCCAGCAGTTTACTAGCGGGAGGCCAAGAGACCCAGTACTTC | CASSLLAGGQETQYF
. | . | TRBJ1-4 | TRBV7-2 | TGTGCCAGCAGCCCGACAGGAGAAAGTATCGAAAAACTGTTTTTT | CASSPTGESIEKLFF
TRBD2 | . | TRBJ2-3 | TRBV5-1 | TGCGCCAGCAGCTTTAGCGGGAGTGGCACAGATACGCAGTATTTT | CASSFSGSGTDTQYF
TRBD2 | . | TRBJ2-7 | TRBV25-1 | TGTGCCAGCAGTGAAATCACTAGCGGGGAGCAGTACTTC | CASSEITSGEQYF
TRBD1 | . | TRBJ2-7 | TRBV7-9 | TGTGCCAGCAGCTTAGTTCGGACAGGGAAAGACTACGAGCAGTACTTC | CASSLVRTGKDYEQYF
TRBD1 | . | TRBJ2-1 | TRBV5-1 | TGCGCCAGCAGTCGGACAGGGGAGTCCTACAATGAGCAGTTCTTC | CASSRTGESYNEQFF
TRBD2 | . | TRBJ2-7 | TRBV28 | TGTGCCAGCAGTCAAGTCGGACTAGCGGGCCACGAGCAGTACTTC | CASSQVGLAGHEQYF
TRBD1 | . | TRBJ1-1 | TRBV12-5 | TGTGCTAGTGGCCGCGGACAGGGCCCGATGAACACTGAAGCTTTCTTT | CASGRGQGPMNTEAFF
. | many | TRBJ1-2 | TRBV30 | TGTGCCTGGAGCCGCCTAATTGACTCACCAAACTATGGCTACACCTTC | CAWSRLIDSPNYGYTF
. | . | TRBJ2-3 | TRBV5-1 | TGCGCCAGCAGCTTGAGCGGCACTAGCACAGATACGCAGTATTTT | CASSLSGTSTDTQYF
TRBD2 | . | TRBJ2-1 | TRBV2 | TGTGCCAGCAGTGAGCTAGCGGGAGGACACAATGAGCAGTTCTTC | CASSELAGGHNEQFF